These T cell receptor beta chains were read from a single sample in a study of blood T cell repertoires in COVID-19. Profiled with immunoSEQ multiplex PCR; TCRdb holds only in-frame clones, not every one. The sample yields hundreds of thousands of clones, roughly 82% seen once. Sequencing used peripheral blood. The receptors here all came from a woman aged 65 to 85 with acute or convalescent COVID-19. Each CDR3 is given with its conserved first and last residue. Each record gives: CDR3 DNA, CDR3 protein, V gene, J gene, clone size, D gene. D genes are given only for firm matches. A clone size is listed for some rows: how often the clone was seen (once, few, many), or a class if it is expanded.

CDR3 DNA: TGTGCCACCAGCAAGGGACAGTATAATTCACCCCTCCACTTT; CDR3 protein: CATSKGQYNSPLHF; V gene: TRBV15; J gene: TRBJ1-6; clone size: once; D gene: TRBD1
CDR3 DNA: TGTGCCAGCAGTCCTACAGGGACAGATACGCAGTATTTT; CDR3 protein: CASSPTGTDTQYF; V gene: TRBV13; J gene: TRBJ2-3; clone size: NA; D gene: NA
CDR3 DNA: TGCGCCAGCAGTCAAAGGGGCCCTCGGGTTGAAAAACTGTTTTTT; CDR3 protein: CASSQRGPRVEKLFF; V gene: TRBV23-1; J gene: TRBJ1-4; clone size: NA; D gene: NA
CDR3 DNA: TGTGCCAGCAGCTTAGTCTATATTGGAAACACCATATATTTT; CDR3 protein: CASSLVYIGNTIYF; V gene: TRBV11-2; J gene: TRBJ1-3; clone size: NA; D gene: NA
CDR3 DNA: TGTGCCAGCAGTTTGGCGGCCCCTATGAACACTGAAGCTTTCTTT; CDR3 protein: CASSLAAPMNTEAFF; V gene: TRBV28; J gene: TRBJ1-1; clone size: many; D gene: NA
CDR3 DNA: TGTGCCAGCTCACCTGCGGGGCAGGACTATGGCTACACCTTC; CDR3 protein: CASSPAGQDYGYTF; V gene: TRBV18; J gene: TRBJ1-2; clone size: NA; D gene: NA
CDR3 DNA: TGTGCCAGCAGCCGAGGGGGTGCGGACGATGGCTACACCTTC; CDR3 protein: CASSRGGADDGYTF; V gene: TRBV3-1/TRBV3-2; J gene: TRBJ1-2; clone size: NA; D gene: NA
CDR3 DNA: TGTGCCAGCAGTTTGACAGGGAGGAGGGCCACTCAAGAGACCCAGTACTTC; CDR3 protein: CASSLTGRRATQETQYF; V gene: TRBV27; J gene: TRBJ2-5; clone size: NA; D gene: NA
CDR3 DNA: TGTGCCAGCAGCGCCGACGGGTCTGGAAACACCATATATTTT; CDR3 protein: CASSADGSGNTIYF; V gene: TRBV9; J gene: TRBJ1-3; clone size: NA; D gene: NA
CDR3 DNA: TGCAGCTCCTCCAGTCCTGTCTATGGCTACACCTTC; CDR3 protein: CSSSSPVYGYTF; V gene: TRBV29-1; J gene: TRBJ1-2; clone size: NA; D gene: NA
CDR3 DNA: TGTGCCAGCAGCCAATCTACTAGCGGGGACAATGAGCAGTTCTTC; CDR3 protein: CASSQSTSGDNEQFF; V gene: TRBV4-2; J gene: TRBJ2-1; clone size: NA; D gene: TRBD2
CDR3 DNA: TGTGCCAGTAGTATAGCGGGGGGAGGACAGCCCCAGCATTTT; CDR3 protein: CASSIAGGGQPQHF; V gene: TRBV19; J gene: TRBJ1-5; clone size: NA; D gene: NA
CDR3 DNA: TGTGCCAGCAGTTACTCGATCCTGGGGCACACTGAAGCTTTCTTT; CDR3 protein: CASSYSILGHTEAFF; V gene: TRBV6-2/TRBV6-3; J gene: TRBJ1-1; clone size: NA; D gene: NA
CDR3 DNA: TGTGCCAGCAGCTTCCCTCGAACGCGGACTGAAGCTTTCTTT; CDR3 protein: CASSFPRTRTEAFF; V gene: TRBV5-6; J gene: TRBJ1-1; clone size: once; D gene: NA
CDR3 DNA: TGCGCCAGCACCTCCGGGACAGGGGGCATGAACACTGAAGCTTTCTTT; CDR3 protein: CASTSGTGGMNTEAFF; V gene: TRBV5-1; J gene: TRBJ1-1; clone size: few; D gene: TRBD1
CDR3 DNA: TGCAGCGTATCTATCTCTGGAAACACCATATATTTT; CDR3 protein: CSVSISGNTIYF; V gene: TRBV29-1; J gene: TRBJ1-3; clone size: NA; D gene: NA
CDR3 DNA: TGTGCCAGCAGCTTGGGGAGCGCTGGCTACACCTTC; CDR3 protein: CASSLGSAGYTF; V gene: TRBV7-9; J gene: TRBJ1-2; clone size: once; D gene: NA
CDR3 DNA: TGTGCCAGTAACTTCAGGGGTACGAACACTGAAGCTTTCTTT; CDR3 protein: CASNFRGTNTEAFF; V gene: TRBV19; J gene: TRBJ1-1; clone size: NA; D gene: NA
CDR3 DNA: TGTGCCAGCAGTTCCGCAGGGGGGTTAGAAGCTTTCTTT; CDR3 protein: CASSSAGGLEAFF; V gene: TRBV6-5; J gene: TRBJ1-1; clone size: NA; D gene: TRBD1
CDR3 DNA: TGCGCCAGCAGCCAAGACCCGGGACAGCTCACAGATACGCAGTATTTT; CDR3 protein: CASSQDPGQLTDTQYF; V gene: TRBV4-1; J gene: TRBJ2-3; clone size: once; D gene: TRBD1
CDR3 DNA: TGTGCCAGCAAACCGGTTAGCTCCTATAATTCACCCCTCCACTTT; CDR3 protein: CASKPVSSYNSPLHF; V gene: TRBV6-5; J gene: TRBJ1-6; clone size: NA; D gene: NA
CDR3 DNA: TGTGCCAGCAGCCAAGAAACCAGGGGAAACACCATATATTTT; CDR3 protein: CASSQETRGNTIYF; V gene: TRBV3-1/TRBV3-2; J gene: TRBJ1-3; clone size: NA; D gene: NA
CDR3 DNA: TGTGCCAGCAGCTTCACTGACAGGGCAGATACGCAGTATTTT; CDR3 protein: CASSFTDRADTQYF; V gene: TRBV5-4; J gene: TRBJ2-3; clone size: NA; D gene: TRBD1
CDR3 DNA: TGTGCCAGCAGCCTCCAGGGGTACGAGCAGTACTTC; CDR3 protein: CASSLQGYEQYF; V gene: TRBV12-3/TRBV12-4; J gene: TRBJ2-7; clone size: NA; D gene: NA
CDR3 DNA: TGTGCCAGCAGTTTAGGCGTCAGGGGTCGAAACACCATATATTTT; CDR3 protein: CASSLGVRGRNTIYF; V gene: TRBV28; J gene: TRBJ1-3; clone size: NA; D gene: NA
CDR3 DNA: TGTGCCAGCAGTCTTAGCCGGGATGTGAGCAATCAGCCCCAGCATTTT; CDR3 protein: CASSLSRDVSNQPQHF; V gene: TRBV27; J gene: TRBJ1-5; clone size: NA; D gene: NA
CDR3 DNA: TGTGCCAGCAGCCAAGACCTGACAGGGTTCTCTGGCTACACCTTC; CDR3 protein: CASSQDLTGFSGYTF; V gene: TRBV3-1/TRBV3-2; J gene: TRBJ1-2; clone size: NA; D gene: TRBD1
CDR3 DNA: TGTGCCAGCAGCTTAGGGGGAGTCTACAATGAGCAGTTCTTC; CDR3 protein: CASSLGGVYNEQFF; V gene: TRBV7-2; J gene: TRBJ2-1; clone size: NA; D gene: NA
CDR3 DNA: TGTGCCAGCAGCCCTCGGAGAAGCTACGAGCAGTACTTC; CDR3 protein: CASSPRRSYEQYF; V gene: TRBV7-2; J gene: TRBJ2-7; clone size: NA; D gene: NA
CDR3 DNA: TGTGCCGGCAGTGATTACGGACAGGGAAGTCAGCCCCAGCATTTT; CDR3 protein: CAGSDYGQGSQPQHF; V gene: TRBV2; J gene: TRBJ1-5; clone size: NA; D gene: TRBD1
CDR3 DNA: TGTGCCAGCAGCTCACTCGCGGACTACACAGATACGCAGTATTTT; CDR3 protein: CASSSLADYTDTQYF; V gene: TRBV11-2; J gene: TRBJ2-3; clone size: few; D gene: NA
CDR3 DNA: TGTGCCAGCAGTTACGGGCTCAATGAGCAGTTCTTC; CDR3 protein: CASSYGLNEQFF; V gene: TRBV6-2/TRBV6-3; J gene: TRBJ2-1; clone size: NA; D gene: NA
CDR3 DNA: TGCGCCAGCAGAGATGTTACTAGCGGGGGGGCCGGAGATACGCAGTATTTT; CDR3 protein: CASRDVTSGGAGDTQYF; V gene: TRBV5-1; J gene: TRBJ2-3; clone size: NA; D gene: TRBD2
CDR3 DNA: TGCGCCAGCAGCCAAGACCCTACTAGCGGTATTTCGAGTCCGCAGTATTTT; CDR3 protein: CASSQDPTSGISSPQYF; V gene: TRBV4-3; J gene: TRBJ2-3; clone size: NA; D gene: TRBD2
CDR3 DNA: TGTGCCAGCAGCTTAGGGTTTAGTGGGACCCAGTACTTC; CDR3 protein: CASSLGFSGTQYF; V gene: TRBV11-2; J gene: TRBJ2-5; clone size: NA; D gene: NA
CDR3 DNA: TGTGCCAGTACCGGGGGACAGGTGGCGGGCTACACCTTC; CDR3 protein: CASTGGQVAGYTF; V gene: TRBV19; J gene: TRBJ1-2; clone size: once; D gene: TRBD1
CDR3 DNA: TGTGCCAGCTGTGAGATTAGCGGGGGGGCCGGTGAGCAGTTCTTC; CDR3 protein: CASCEISGGAGEQFF; V gene: TRBV18; J gene: TRBJ2-1; clone size: NA; D gene: TRBD2
CDR3 DNA: TGTGCCAGCAGCTTGTCCGGGAACTCTGGAAACACCATATATTTT; CDR3 protein: CASSLSGNSGNTIYF; V gene: TRBV5-4; J gene: TRBJ1-3; clone size: NA; D gene: NA
CDR3 DNA: TGTGCCAGCTCTGGGGGACTAGCGGGGGCATACAATGAGCAGTTCTTC; CDR3 protein: CASSGGLAGAYNEQFF; V gene: TRBV18; J gene: TRBJ2-1; clone size: NA; D gene: TRBD2
CDR3 DNA: TGTGCCAGCTTAAGACCGGGAGACCAATTGGGGGCTGAAGCTTTCTTT; CDR3 protein: CASLRPGDQLGAEAFF; V gene: TRBV18; J gene: TRBJ1-1; clone size: NA; D gene: NA
CDR3 DNA: TGTGCCAGCAGCTTAGGCACAGGGTTCGGCTACACCTTC; CDR3 protein: CASSLGTGFGYTF; V gene: TRBV7-8; J gene: TRBJ1-2; clone size: NA; D gene: NA
CDR3 DNA: TGTGCCAGTAGTATCACAGGGGGGAACACTGAAGCTTTCTTT; CDR3 protein: CASSITGGNTEAFF; V gene: TRBV19; J gene: TRBJ1-1; clone size: NA; D gene: TRBD1
CDR3 DNA: TGTGCCAGCAGTGATGTGGGACAAGGGTTCACTGAAGCTTTCTTT; CDR3 protein: CASSDVGQGFTEAFF; V gene: TRBV6-1; J gene: TRBJ1-1; clone size: NA; D gene: NA
CDR3 DNA: TGTGCCAGCAGCCCCCTCGGGTATACCGAGCAGTACTTC; CDR3 protein: CASSPLGYTEQYF; V gene: TRBV14; J gene: TRBJ2-7; clone size: NA; D gene: NA
CDR3 DNA: TGCGCCAGCAGCCAAGATCCTAGGGGACAATACGAGCAGTACTTC; CDR3 protein: CASSQDPRGQYEQYF; V gene: TRBV4-3; J gene: TRBJ2-7; clone size: NA; D gene: NA
CDR3 DNA: TGTGCCAGCACCCAGGCCCCAGGGGGCGCGCTCCCCGGCTACACCTTC; CDR3 protein: CASTQAPGGALPGYTF; V gene: TRBV28; J gene: TRBJ1-2; clone size: once; D gene: TRBD1